This record covers a single TCR beta chain. The sample is drawn from a study of blood T cell repertoires in COVID-19. Study-level background: Spain, Italy and the United States supplied samples that represented acute and convalescent COVID-19.

Authors' analysis steps: Amplification of reference gene primers was used by the study to estimate nucleated cell counts. Method: immunoSEQ multiplex PCR; TCRdb's copy keeps in-frame clones and lacks some. That table is the source of V, J and clone size, and D and trimming were worked out from the DNA. The sample lists about 28,000 clones, 70% to 90% occurring once. The specimen sequenced was peripheral blood. The TCR comes from a human donor in a cohort sampled during active COVID-19.

CDR3 protein: CASSTGAGGYTF. For the CDR3, the DNA is TGTGCCAGTAGTACAGGGGCCGGGGGCTACACCTTC. This chain links TRBV19 with TRBJ1-2, with D maybe TRBD1 (6 bases). The CDR3 is made up of 12 amino acids. CDR1 LNHDA and CDR2 SQIVND come from the germline V gene (reference sequence). Trimming cost V 4 bases and J 8 bases, with 11 bases left between them.